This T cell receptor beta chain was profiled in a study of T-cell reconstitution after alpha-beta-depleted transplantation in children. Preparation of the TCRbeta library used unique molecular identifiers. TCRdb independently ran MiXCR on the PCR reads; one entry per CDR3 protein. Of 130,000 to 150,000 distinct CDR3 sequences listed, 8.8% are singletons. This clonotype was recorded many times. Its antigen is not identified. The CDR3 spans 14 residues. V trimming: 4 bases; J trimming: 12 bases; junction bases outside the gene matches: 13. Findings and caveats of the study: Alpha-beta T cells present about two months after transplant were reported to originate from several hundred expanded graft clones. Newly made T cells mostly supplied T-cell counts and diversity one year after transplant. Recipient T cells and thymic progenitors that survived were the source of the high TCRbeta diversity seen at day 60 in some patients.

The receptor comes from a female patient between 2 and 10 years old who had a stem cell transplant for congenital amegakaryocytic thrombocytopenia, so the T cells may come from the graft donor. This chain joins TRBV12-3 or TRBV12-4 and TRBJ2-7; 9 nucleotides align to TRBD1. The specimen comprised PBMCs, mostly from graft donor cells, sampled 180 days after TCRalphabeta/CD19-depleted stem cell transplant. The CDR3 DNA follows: TGTGCCAGCAGTTCCCGAGCCGACAGGGGGGGTCTGTACTTC. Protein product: CASSSRADRGGLYF.